This TCR beta chain appears in the sequencing data of a study of T-cell reconstitution after alpha-beta-depleted transplantation in children. It was with unique molecular identifiers that the TCRbeta library was prepared. TCRdb reprocessed the PCR reads with MiXCR, giving one entry per CDR3 protein. Of 610,000 or so distinct CDR3 sequences listed, over 20% are singletons. The germline V gene encodes CDR1 SGHRS and CDR2 YFSETQ. The CDR3 is 15 amino acids. The ends lost 3 bases at V and 0 bases at J; junction bases unmatched: 4. This clonotype was seen a handful of times. Here the sequenced sample was PBMCs, taken before TCRalphabeta/CD19-depleted stem cell transplant. This chain connects TRBV5-1 to TRBJ1-1, with 8 bases that match TRBD1. The receptor was isolated from a boy under two years old with Wiskott-Aldrich syndrome, due to receive a stem cell transplant. CDR3 nucleotides: TGCGCCAGCAGCTCCCAGGGGGCGTTGAACACTGAAGCTTTCTTT. Translating it yields CASSSQGALNTEAFF.